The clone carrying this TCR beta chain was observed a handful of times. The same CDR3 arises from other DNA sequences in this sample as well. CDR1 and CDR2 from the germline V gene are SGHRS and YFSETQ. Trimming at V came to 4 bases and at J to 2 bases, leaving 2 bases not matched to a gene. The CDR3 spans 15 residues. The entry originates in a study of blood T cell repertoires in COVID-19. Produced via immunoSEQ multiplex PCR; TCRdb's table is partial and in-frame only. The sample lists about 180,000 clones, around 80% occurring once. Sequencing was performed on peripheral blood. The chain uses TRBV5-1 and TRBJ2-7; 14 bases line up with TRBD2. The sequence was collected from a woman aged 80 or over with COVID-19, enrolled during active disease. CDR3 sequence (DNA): TGCGCCAGCAGCCTGGGACTAGCGGGAGCCTACGAGCAGTACTTC. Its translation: CASSLGLAGAYEQYF.